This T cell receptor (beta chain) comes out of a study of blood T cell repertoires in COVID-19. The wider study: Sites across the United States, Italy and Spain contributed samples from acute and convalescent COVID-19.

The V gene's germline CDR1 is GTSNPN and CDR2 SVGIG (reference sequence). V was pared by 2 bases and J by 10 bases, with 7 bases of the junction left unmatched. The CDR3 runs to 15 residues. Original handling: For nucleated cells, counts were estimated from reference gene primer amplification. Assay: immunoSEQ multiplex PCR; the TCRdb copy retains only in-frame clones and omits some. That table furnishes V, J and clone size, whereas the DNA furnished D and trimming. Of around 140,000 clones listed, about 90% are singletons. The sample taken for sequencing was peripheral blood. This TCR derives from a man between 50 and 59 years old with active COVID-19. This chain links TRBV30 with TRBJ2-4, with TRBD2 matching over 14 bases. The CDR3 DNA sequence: TGTGCCTGGAGTCGACTAGCGGGGGGGCTAGGGATTCAGTACTTC. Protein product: CAWSRLAGGLGIQYF.